This note documents a single T cell receptor beta chain sequence. Germline-derived CDR1 and CDR2 are DFQATT and SNEGSKA (reference sequence). The V end lost 0 bases, the J end lost 5 bases, and 10 bases lay between the germline ends. This CDR3 has 13 amino acids. The data derive from a study of T cells of healthy individuals. TCRdb re-called the 5' RACE reads through MiXCR, storing one row per CDR3 protein. The table includes over 95,000 distinct CDR3 sequences, 17% detected once. The rearrangement links TRBV20-1 to TRBJ1-2; D is ambiguous. The sequence was collected from a human donor in good health. Here the CDR3 DNA reads TGCAGTGCTAGAGATCTGGGGTCATATGGCTACACCTTC. It translates to CSARDLGSYGYTF.